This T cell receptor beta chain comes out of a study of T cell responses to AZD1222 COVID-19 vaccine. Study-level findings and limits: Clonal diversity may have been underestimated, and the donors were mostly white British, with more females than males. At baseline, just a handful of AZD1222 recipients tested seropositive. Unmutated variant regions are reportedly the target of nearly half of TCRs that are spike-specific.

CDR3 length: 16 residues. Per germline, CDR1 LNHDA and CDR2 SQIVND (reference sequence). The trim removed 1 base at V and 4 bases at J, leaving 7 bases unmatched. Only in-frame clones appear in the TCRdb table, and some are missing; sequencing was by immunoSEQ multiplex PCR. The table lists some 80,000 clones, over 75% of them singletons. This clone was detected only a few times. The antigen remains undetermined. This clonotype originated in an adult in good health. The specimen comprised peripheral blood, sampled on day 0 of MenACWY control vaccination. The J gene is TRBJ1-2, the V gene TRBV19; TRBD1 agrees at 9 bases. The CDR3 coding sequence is TGTGCCAGTAGTATAGCCCCACAGGGGGCTTTCTATGGCTACACCTTC. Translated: CASSIAPQGAFYGYTF.